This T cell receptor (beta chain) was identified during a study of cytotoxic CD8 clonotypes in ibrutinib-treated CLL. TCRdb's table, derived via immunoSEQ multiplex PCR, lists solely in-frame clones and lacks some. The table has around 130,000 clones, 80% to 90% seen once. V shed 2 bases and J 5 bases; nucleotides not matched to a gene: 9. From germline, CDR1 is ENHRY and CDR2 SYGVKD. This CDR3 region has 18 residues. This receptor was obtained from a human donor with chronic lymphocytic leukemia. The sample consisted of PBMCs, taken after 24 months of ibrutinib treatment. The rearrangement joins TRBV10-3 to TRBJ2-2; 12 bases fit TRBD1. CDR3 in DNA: TGTGCCATCAGTGAGAAACCGGGACAGGGGGCGAGAACCGGGGAGCTGTTTTTT. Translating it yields CAISEKPGQGARTGELFF.